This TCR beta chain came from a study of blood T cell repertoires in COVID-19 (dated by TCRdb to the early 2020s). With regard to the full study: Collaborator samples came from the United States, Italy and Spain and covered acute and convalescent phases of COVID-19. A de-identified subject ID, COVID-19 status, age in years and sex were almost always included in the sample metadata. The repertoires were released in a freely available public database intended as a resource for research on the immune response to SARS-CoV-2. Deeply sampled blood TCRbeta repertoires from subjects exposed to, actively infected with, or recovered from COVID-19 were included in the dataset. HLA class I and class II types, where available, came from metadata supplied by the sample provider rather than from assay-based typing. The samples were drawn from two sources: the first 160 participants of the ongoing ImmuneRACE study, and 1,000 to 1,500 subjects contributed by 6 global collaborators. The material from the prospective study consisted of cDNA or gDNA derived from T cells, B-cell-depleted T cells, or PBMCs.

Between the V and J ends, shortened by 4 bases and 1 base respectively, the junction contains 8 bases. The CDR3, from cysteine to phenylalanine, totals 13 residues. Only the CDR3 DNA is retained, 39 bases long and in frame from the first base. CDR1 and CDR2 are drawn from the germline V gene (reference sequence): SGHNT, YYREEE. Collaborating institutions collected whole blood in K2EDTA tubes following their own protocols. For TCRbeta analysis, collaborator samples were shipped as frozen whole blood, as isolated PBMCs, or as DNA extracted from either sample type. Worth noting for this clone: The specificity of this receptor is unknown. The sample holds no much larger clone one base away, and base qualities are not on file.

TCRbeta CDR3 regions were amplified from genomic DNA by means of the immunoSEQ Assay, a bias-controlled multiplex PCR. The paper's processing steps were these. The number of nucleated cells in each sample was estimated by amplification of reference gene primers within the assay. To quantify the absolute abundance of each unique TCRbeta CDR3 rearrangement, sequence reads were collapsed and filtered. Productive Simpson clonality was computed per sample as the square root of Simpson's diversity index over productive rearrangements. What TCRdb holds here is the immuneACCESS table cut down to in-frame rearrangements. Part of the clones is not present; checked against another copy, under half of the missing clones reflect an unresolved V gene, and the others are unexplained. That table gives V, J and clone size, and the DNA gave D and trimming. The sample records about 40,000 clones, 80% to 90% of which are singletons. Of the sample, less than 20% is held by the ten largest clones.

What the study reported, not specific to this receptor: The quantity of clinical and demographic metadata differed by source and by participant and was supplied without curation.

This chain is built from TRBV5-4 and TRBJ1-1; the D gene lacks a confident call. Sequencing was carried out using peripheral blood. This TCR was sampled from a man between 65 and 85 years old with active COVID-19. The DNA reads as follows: TGTGCCAGCAGCCGCGGCCGGAACACTGAAGCTTTCTTT. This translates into CASSRGRNTEAFF.